The rows below give T cell receptor beta chains drawn from one sample of a study of blood T cell repertoires in COVID-19. Generated by immunoSEQ multiplex PCR, the TCRdb table keeps only in-frame clones and is missing some. The sample carries about 370,000 clones, about 89% recorded once. The specimen sequenced was peripheral blood. These receptors all stem from a young woman with COVID-19, enrolled during active disease. Both conserved end residues are part of each CDR3. D genes are given only for firm matches. The size entry is marked missing in some rows and otherwise reads once, few, many or a size class.

>.|TRBV7-9|TRBD1|TRBJ1-6
CASSSDGTANSPLHF
TGTGCCAGCAGCTCAGATGGGACAGCCAATTCACCCCTCCACTTT
>.|TRBV4-1|.|TRBJ1-3
CASSQDVSYTIYF
TGCGCCAGCAGCCAAGATGTGAGCTACACCATATATTTT
>once|TRBV29-1|TRBD2|TRBJ2-7
CSVVTSGYSYEQYF
TGCAGCGTTGTGACTAGCGGATACTCCTACGAGCAGTACTTC
>.|TRBV5-6|TRBD1|TRBJ2-3
CASSTTGGGGTDTQYF
TGTGCCAGCAGTACAACAGGGGGAGGAGGTACAGATACGCAGTATTTT
>.|TRBV24-1|.|TRBJ2-5
CATSDILGGQETQYF
TGTGCCACCAGTGATATTCTAGGGGGACAAGAGACCCAGTACTTC
>few|TRBV28|.|TRBJ1-2
CASSFLDRTNYGYTF
TGTGCCAGCAGTTTCCTCGACAGGACGAACTATGGCTACACCTTC
>.|TRBV2|TRBD1|TRBJ1-4
CASHRGLNEKLFF
TGTGCCAGCCACAGGGGCCTTAATGAAAAACTGTTTTTT
>.|TRBV4-3|TRBD2|TRBJ2-3
CASSQVLLREADTQYF
TGCGCCAGCAGCCAGGTTCTTCTGCGGGAGGCAGATACGCAGTATTTT
>.|TRBV5-1|TRBD2|TRBJ2-7
CASSTSLLTSASYEQYF
TGCGCCAGCAGCACGTCCCTACTGACTAGCGCCTCCTACGAGCAGTACTTC
>few|TRBV2|TRBD2|TRBJ2-1
CASSGVLTSDEQFF
TGTGCCAGCAGTGGGGTTTTGACTAGCGACGAGCAGTTCTTC
>.|TRBV6-6|.|TRBJ2-7
CASSPDFPNSYEQYF
TGTGCCAGCAGCCCGGACTTTCCAAATTCCTACGAGCAGTACTTC
>.|TRBV5-6|TRBD2|TRBJ2-7
CASSAPTSGVYEQYF
TGTGCCAGCAGCGCCCCTACTAGCGGGGTCTACGAGCAGTACTTC
>.|TRBV30|.|TRBJ2-7
CAWSVLLSEKQYF
TGTGCCTGGAGTGTACTTCTAAGCGAGAAGCAGTACTTC
>.|TRBV9|.|TRBJ2-4
CASSVVSRLAKNIQYF
TGTGCCAGCAGCGTAGTTTCGCGGTTAGCCAAAAACATTCAGTACTTC
>.|TRBV12-3/TRBV12-4|.|TRBJ2-7
CASSSGVNEQYF
TGTGCCAGCAGCTCAGGGGTCAACGAGCAGTACTTC
>.|TRBV28|TRBD1|TRBJ2-7
CASSHRQGNYEQYF
TGTGCCAGCAGTCACCGACAGGGAAACTACGAGCAGTACTTC
>few|TRBV6-5|TRBD2|TRBJ2-7
CASGLAGWYEQYF
TGTGCCAGTGGCTTAGCGGGATGGTACGAGCAGTACTTC